Each of the 30 T cell receptor beta chains below was sequenced from the same sample in a study of response to subunit inactivated influenza vaccine. TCRdb recomputed calls from the RT-PCR reads with MiXCR, one row per CDR3 protein. The table has some 500,000 distinct CDR3 sequences, about 25% seen once. This specimen was CD4+ T cells sorted from PBMCs, taken 5 days after vaccination. The receptor set was obtained from a man aged 50 or older who received an inactivated influenza vaccine.

This clonotype came up a few times. The J gene is TRBJ2-3, the V gene TRBV20-1; a possible D gene is TRBD2 (5 bases). V shed 3 bases and J shed 9 bases, with 10 bases lying between them. CDR3 size: 11 residues. CDR1 is DFQATT, CDR2 SNEGSKA, per germline (reference sequence). CDR3 DNA sequence: TGCAGTGCTAGGGCGACTACGACGCAGTATTTT. Its protein is CSARATTTQYF.

The chain links TRBV25-1 to TRBJ2-3; no clear D gene. Germline V gene data show CDR1 as MGHDK and CDR2 as SYGVNS. There are 14 residues in the CDR3. V shed 8 bases and J shed 2 bases, with 14 bases lying between them. For the CDR3, the DNA is TGTGCCAGCGTTTCATACCGGGCCACAGATACGCAGTATTTT. Residues: CASVSYRATDTQYF.

This chain links TRBV20-1 with TRBJ2-7, with D tentatively TRBD1 or TRBD2 (5 bases each). The CDR3 is made up of 11 amino acids. V was pared by 7 bases and J by 3 bases, with 10 bases between. Germline V gene lookup returns CDR1 DFQATT and CDR2 SNEGSKA (reference sequence). CDR3 residues: CSGGTVYEQYF. The CDR3, as DNA: TGCAGTGGGGGGACGGTCTACGAGCAGTACTTC.

This clonotype showed up just once. V usage is TRBV5-1 and J usage is TRBJ2-3; 7 positions match TRBD2. This CDR3 has 15 residues. V shed 6 bases, J shed 3 bases, and the junction held 10 bases outside the gene matches. Per germline, CDR1 SGHRS and CDR2 YFSETQ. CDR3 sequence (DNA): TGCGCCAGCACCCGGGGCGGGAGAGGTACAGATACGCAGTATTTT. Translation gives CASTRGGRGTDTQYF. Variable domain in full (rest from reference TRBV5-1 and TRBJ2-3): KAGVTQTPRYLIKTRGQQVTLSCSPISGHRSVSWYQQTPGQGLQFLFEYFSETQRNKGNFPGRFSGRQFSNSRSEMNVSTLELGDSALYLCASTRGGRGTDTQYFGPGTRLTVL.

The gene calls are TRBV4-1 and TRBJ2-1, with a tentative D call TRBD1 (6 bases). Trimming removed 1 base at V and 4 bases at J, with 11 bases between. The CDR3 contains 15 residues. Looked up from germline, CDR1 is MGHRA and CDR2 is YSYEKL. The chain's CDR3 is CASSQGDNPYNEQFF. The DNA for the CDR3 is TGCGCCAGCAGCCAAGGGGACAACCCTTACAATGAGCAGTTCTTC.

This clonotype was recorded a few times. This chain joins TRBV5-1 and TRBJ2-1; TRBD1 agrees at 10 bases. The CDR3 totals 15 residues. Per germline, CDR1 SGHRS and CDR2 YFSETQ. The junction had 6 bases not matched to a gene; V was cut back by 4 bases and J by 5 bases. The CDR3 here is CASSQGQGINNEQFF. The CDR3 region has the DNA TGCGCCAGCAGCCAGGGACAGGGGATCAACAATGAGCAGTTCTTC.

This clonotype was seen more than once but under ten times. V and J are TRBV7-2 and TRBJ2-1; TRBD2 matches 10 bases. Germline V gene sequence: CDR1 SGHTA, CDR2 FQGNSA. V lost 5 bases, J lost 13 bases, and 8 bases stayed unmatched. This CDR3 is built from 13 residues. CDR3 in DNA: TGTGCCAGCAGCCTCTCCCTAGCGGGAGTCCAGTTCTTC. Encoded protein: CASSLSLAGVQFF.

This clonotype appeared a few times. The chain uses TRBV6-5 and TRBJ1-6; D possibly corresponds to TRBD1 (6 bases). The CDR3 covers 15 residues. Germline lookup yields CDR1 MNHEY and CDR2 SVGAGI. Trimming removed 2 bases at V and 2 bases at J, with 7 bases between. The CDR3 bases are TGTGCCAGCAGTTACAAGGGGGCCTATAATTCACCCCTCCACTTT. Its protein product is CASSYKGAYNSPLHF.

The V and J genes are TRBV6-2 or TRBV6-3 and TRBJ2-7; 9 bases are a match to TRBD1. In germline, CDR1 is MNHEY, CDR2 SVGEGT. V gave up 6 bases and J gave up 5 bases; unmatched junction bases: 11. The CDR3 extends over 15 amino acids. The DNA of the CDR3 is TGTGCCAGCAGCCCCTGGGACAGGGCCGGCGACGAGCAGTACTTC. It codes for CASSPWDRAGDEQYF.

This chain joins TRBV5-6 and TRBJ2-1, with D unclear. The CDR3 runs to 17 residues. CDR1 SGHDT and CDR2 YYEEEE come from the germline V gene. Trimming stripped 1 base from V and 0 bases from J, with 14 bases between. The CDR3 here is CASSLSSQKSSYNEQFF. The CDR3 coding sequence is TGTGCCAGCAGCTTGAGCAGTCAGAAGAGCTCCTACAATGAGCAGTTCTTC.

In its sample, this clonotype was seen many times. CDR3 coding DNA: TGTGCCAGCAGCTTGGACGCGTTCTCCTATAATTCACCCCTCCACTTT. Protein sequence: CASSLDAFSYNSPLHF. J is TRBJ1-6 and V is TRBV5-5; D remains ambiguous. This CDR3 has 16 residues. V was trimmed by 0 bases and J by 0 bases, leaving 7 bases between them. Germline V gene lookup returns CDR1 SGHKS and CDR2 YYEKEE (reference sequence).

This chain joins TRBV6-5 and TRBJ2-1; 8 nucleotides agree with TRBD1. The CDR3 has 14 residues. The trim removed 2 bases at V and 7 bases at J, leaving 4 bases unmatched. Germline values: CDR1 MNHEY, CDR2 SVGAGI. CDR3 protein: CASSYLTGENEQFF. The CDR3 DNA reads TGTGCCAGCAGTTACCTGACAGGGGAAAATGAGCAGTTCTTC.

The chain combines TRBV18 with TRBJ2-2; D is perhaps TRBD1 (6 bases). CDR3 length equals 15 residues. V was clipped by 5 bases and J by 0 bases, with 10 bases between them. From germline, CDR1 is KGHSH and CDR2 LQKENI. CDR3 amino acids: CASSTGTSNTGELFF. The DNA of the CDR3 is TGTGCCAGCTCAACCGGGACATCGAACACCGGGGAGCTGTTTTTT.

The chain carries TRBV11-1 and TRBJ2-7; no firm D call. Germline V CDR1 and CDR2: SGHAT, FQDESV (reference sequence). The CDR3 runs to 14 residues. V was clipped by 0 bases and J by 2 bases, with 8 bases between them. This CDR3 reads CASSLAGKAYEQYF. The CDR3 DNA sequence: TGTGCCAGCAGCTTAGCGGGAAAAGCCTACGAGCAGTACTTC.

The J gene is TRBJ2-1, the V gene TRBV7-2; D is undetermined. V was shortened by 2 bases and J by 2 bases, with 10 bases between the two germline ends. In germline, CDR1 is SGHTA, CDR2 FQGNSA. The CDR3 runs to 15 residues. In nucleotides, the CDR3 is TGTGCCAGCAGCTTACGCGGAAAACCCTACAATGAGCAGTTCTTC. Amino acid sequence: CASSLRGKPYNEQFF.

This clonotype was observed a handful of times. CDR3 DNA: TGCAGTGCCGGACCCAGCTGGTACGAGCAGTACTTC. Protein: CSAGPSWYEQYF. V and J are TRBV20-1 and TRBJ2-7, with D unclear. The V end lost 6 bases, the J end lost 4 bases, and 13 bases lay between the germline ends. The CDR3 loop spans 12 amino acids. Germline CDR1 DFQATT, CDR2 SNEGSKA (reference sequence).

The V and J genes are TRBV7-2 and TRBJ2-7, with D possibly TRBD1 on 5 matching bases. CDR1 SGHTA and CDR2 FQGNSA come from the germline V gene. This CDR3 has 15 amino acids. Trimming removed 7 bases from V and 5 bases from J, with 21 bases in between. CDR3 in amino acids: CASTLYVQGRHEQYF. The CDR3 nucleotides read TGTGCCAGCACCCTGTATGTCCAGGGCCGGCACGAGCAGTACTTC.

V gene TRBV20-1 combines with J gene TRBJ1-4, with D perhaps matching TRBD1 (5 bases). V lost 5 bases, J lost 8 bases, and 21 bases lay in between. This CDR3 contains 15 residues. Germline V lookup: CDR1 DFQATT, CDR2 SNEGSKA (reference sequence). The CDR3 nucleotides read TGCAGTGCTTCGCTTCCGGGCCAATCAGGGGAAAAACTGTTTTTT. It is translated as CSASLPGQSGEKLFF.

The CDR3 is CARRAGLAGTDTQYF. The CDR3 DNA follows: TGTGCCAGAAGGGCCGGGCTGGCTGGGACAGATACGCAGTATTTT. The chain combines TRBV2 with TRBJ2-3; no clear D gene. Germline CDR1 and CDR2: SNHLY and FYNNEI. The CDR3 consists of 15 residues. The V end lost 9 bases, the J end lost 3 bases, and 19 bases lay between the germline ends.

The chain joins TRBV12-3 or TRBV12-4 to TRBJ2-2; 10 bases line up with TRBD2. The CDR3 runs 16 residues. The V segment lost 4 bases and the J segment 4 bases; nucleotides outside the gene matches: 6. DNA for the CDR3: TGTGCCAGCAGTTCGCTAGCGGGGGCGGGCACCGGGGAGCTGTTTTTT. Translated: CASSSLAGAGTGELFF.

Only one count was recorded for this clonotype. The CDR3 here is CASSLEGLGPYEQYF. In DNA form, the CDR3 reads TGTGCCAGCAGTTTGGAGGGGCTGGGGCCCTACGAGCAGTACTTC. The chain has TRBV27 and TRBJ2-7, with D possibly TRBD2 on 6 matching bases. The length of the CDR3 is 15 residues. The germline V and J ends were trimmed by 3 bases and 2 bases, with 14 bases remaining between them. Germline loops: CDR1 MNHEY, CDR2 SMNVEV (reference sequence).

There are a few counts of this clonotype. The V and J genes are TRBV4-1 and TRBJ1-1, with D perhaps TRBD1 (5 bases). V was clipped by 4 bases and J by 8 bases, with 11 bases between them. CDR1 and CDR2 from the germline V gene are MGHRA and YSYEKL. The CDR3 consists of 12 residues. CDR3 sequence reads: CASSRQRDEAFF. The CDR3 bases are TGCGCCAGCAGCCGTCAGCGGGACGAAGCTTTCTTT.

The chain recombines TRBV7-3 with TRBJ2-2, with D possibly matching TRBD1 (6 bases). V was shortened by 0 bases and J by 1 base, with 12 bases between the two germline ends. Germline CDR1 and CDR2: SGHTA and FQGTGA. This CDR3 region has 17 residues. The CDR3, as DNA: TGTGCCAGCAGCTTAACTACCGGGACATGGAACACCGGGGAGCTGTTTTTT. This codes for CASSLTTGTWNTGELFF.

This clonotype was observed a few times. One junction end does not reproduce the germline sequence, and a read error may be involved. The chain carries TRBV7-7 and TRBJ2-5; 10 nucleotides match TRBD2. CDR1 and CDR2 from the germline V gene are SSHAT and FNYEAQ (reference sequence). This CDR3 has 17 amino acids. CDR3 sequence: CASSPGSGGAGFETQYF. In nucleotides, the CDR3 is TGTGCTAGCAGCCCCGGCAGCGGGGGGGCCGGTTTCGAGACCCAGTACTTC.

The chain employs TRBV5-1 and TRBJ1-1, with a tentative D call TRBD1 (5 bases). CDR3 length equals 13 residues. Trimming stripped 2 bases from V and 4 bases from J, with 9 bases between. CDR1 SGHRS and CDR2 YFSETQ come from the germline V gene. The CDR3 loop is CASSLGQLTEAFF. For the CDR3, the DNA is TGCGCCAGCAGCTTAGGACAACTCACTGAAGCTTTCTTT.

The CDR3, as DNA: TGTGCCAGCAGCCCGGGACTAGCGGGAGGGCCGGCTGAGCAGTTCTTC. The encoded protein is CASSPGLAGGPAEQFF. The chain couples TRBV7-8 to TRBJ2-1; 16 bases map to TRBD2. Germline loops: CDR1 SGHVS, CDR2 FQNEAQ. This CDR3 is built from 16 residues. With V trimmed by 5 bases and J by 9 bases, 7 bases remained unmatched.

This clonotype appeared many times. The chain joins TRBV30 to TRBJ1-1, with D possibly TRBD1 on 6 matching bases. The V and J ends lost 0 bases and 0 bases respectively, with 17 bases between them. CDR1 and CDR2 from the germline V gene are GTSNPN and SVGIG (reference sequence). The CDR3 loop spans 17 amino acids. This CDR3 is CAWSVQRTASMNTEAFF. In nucleotides, the CDR3 is TGTGCCTGGAGTGTGCAAAGGACAGCATCCATGAACACTGAAGCTTTCTTT.

This clonotype was seen more than once but under ten times. J is TRBJ2-4 and V is TRBV6-4; 14 bases align to TRBD2. The CDR3 consists of 19 residues. Germline V gene sequence: CDR1 MRHNA, CDR2 SNTAGT. J was trimmed by 2 bases and V by 6 bases; bases with no gene match: 12. CDR3 coding DNA: TGTGCCAGCAGCCCGGGGACTAGCGGGAGCTGGACGTCCAAAAACATTCAGTACTTC. Protein product: CASSPGTSGSWTSKNIQYF.

This clonotype was detected only a few times. The V gene is TRBV29-1, the J gene TRBJ1-5; no firm D call. CDR1 is SQVTM, CDR2 ANQGSEA, per germline. The CDR3 length is 13 residues. This chain's CDR3 is CSICENSNQPQHF. The CDR3 region has the DNA TGCAGTATATGCGAGAATAGCAATCAGCCCCAGCATTTT. Together with reference TRBV29-1 and TRBJ1-5, the CDR3 gives the full variable domain: SAVISQKPSRDICQRGTSLTIQCQVDSQVTMMFWYRQQPGQSLTLIATANQGSEATYESGFVIDKFPISRPNLTFSTLTVSNMSPEDSSIYLCSICENSNQPQHFGDGTRLSIL.

A few counts support this clonotype. The gene calls are TRBV5-6 and TRBJ2-7; either TRBD1 or TRBD2 may fit D (5 bases each). This CDR3 region has 16 residues. Germline V lookup: CDR1 SGHDT, CDR2 YYEEEE. Trimming stripped 4 bases from V and 2 bases from J, with 19 bases between. The CDR3 reads CASSRLNRLGAYEQYF. CDR3 DNA: TGTGCCAGCAGCCGTCTGAACAGGCTGGGGGCCTACGAGCAGTACTTC.